This record concerns one TCR beta chain sequence. Under 3 months was the duration of disease in ophthalmopathy patients, who also had a Clinical Activity Score of at least 3 and a NOSPECS grade of at least 4. The source material, RNA transcripts, was used to amplify TCR beta CDR3 regions. RT-PCR in the first round (using the HTBI primer set) targeted the TCR CDR3. From the multiplex PCR reads, TCRdb called clonotypes with MiXCR, one entry per CDR3 protein. The sample contains roughly 500,000 distinct CDR3 sequences, around 24% of which appear only once. Unmatched junction bases numbered 15, after V lost 4 bases and J lost 6 bases. The germline CDR1 and CDR2 sequences are SGHVS and FQNEAQ. The CDR3 has 16 amino acids. The data derive from a study of T cells in Graves' hyperthyroidism and ophthalmopathy. About the research overall: Blood was drawn when the patient was first diagnosed and still untreated.

The sample comprised blood. The clonotype originates from a woman aged 30 to 39 with Graves' ophthalmopathy. This chain connects TRBV7-8 to TRBJ2-7; TRBD1 agrees at 7 bases. The CDR3 coding sequence is TGTGCCAGCAGCTCAAGAGCTCGACAGGGAACTTCCGAGCAGTACTTC. As protein: CASSSRARQGTSEQYF. The variable domain in full, completed from reference TRBV7-8 and TRBJ2-7, reads GAGVSQSPRYKVAKRGQDVALRCDPISGHVSLFWYQQALGQGPEFLTYFQNEAQLDKSGLPSDRFFAERPEGSVSTLKIQRTQQEDSAVYLCASSSRARQGTSEQYFGPGTRLTVT.